This T cell receptor (beta chain) was captured by sequencing in a study of OX40 agonist ivuxolimab in advanced cancers. Study as a whole: Therapy given before enrollment (anti-PD-1, anti-PD-L1 or anti-CTLA-4) was allowed, and over 35% had some. Study-level points and caveats: At 0.1 to 3.0 mg/kg, clonal expansion of CD4+ and CD8+ blood T cells had occurred by week 6.

A history of autoimmune disease or systemic immunosuppression excluded patients. Of note for this clone: Its antigen is not known.

CDR3 size: 14 residues. V gave up 5 bases and J gave up 7 bases, with 12 bases separating them. Germline V gene sequence: CDR1 LNHNV, CDR2 YYDKDF (reference sequence). Sequencing was performed with immunoSEQ multiplex PCR; in TCRdb, only in-frame clones are kept and a portion is missing. The sample has 30,000 to 40,000 clones, more than 65% seen once; the top ten hold roughly 14%. The starting material was CD4+ or CD8+ T cells sorted from blood, obtained in a trial of the OX40 agonist ivuxolimab. This clonotype was obtained from an adult with an advanced solid tumor such as melanoma, head and neck, liver or kidney cancer. The chain is built from TRBV15 and TRBJ1-6, with unresolved D. Here the CDR3 reads CATSGIGGNSPLHF. In nucleotides, the CDR3 is TGTGCCACCAGCGGTATAGGAGGAAATTCACCCCTCCACTTT.